These 18 T cell receptor beta chains share one sample of origin, sequenced in a study of early stage breast cancer tumors. Assay used: immunoSEQ multiplex PCR; TCRdb lists only in-frame clones, some missing. In the table there are roughly 34,000 clones, roughly 72% of which are singletons. The sequenced sample was blood. These receptors were taken from a person aged 55 to 75 with breast cancer.

The chain combines TRBV10-2 with TRBJ2-3, with no clear D. V gave up 7 bases and J gave up 6 bases, with 14 bases separating them. This CDR3 spans 13 amino acids. Per germline, CDR1 WSHSY and CDR2 SAAADI. This chain's CDR3 is CASKVRQKDTQYF. DNA of the CDR3: TGCGCCAGCAAAGTTCGTCAGAAGGATACGCAGTATTTT.

This chain uses TRBV30 with TRBJ2-2; possibly TRBD1 or TRBD2 for D (5 bases each). V was cut by 4 bases and J by 4 bases, with 13 bases left in between. Germline V gene data show CDR1 as GTSNPN and CDR2 as SVGIG (reference sequence). The CDR3 loop spans 14 amino acids. The DNA for the CDR3 is TGTGCCTGGACTTTGGGGGAGACCACCGGGGAGCTGTTTTTT. This codes for CAWTLGETTGELFF.

This rearrangement joins TRBV7-9 to TRBJ2-2; no reliable D call. Trimming stripped 4 bases from V and 0 bases from J, with 9 bases between. Germline V gene lookup returns CDR1 SEHNR and CDR2 FQNEAQ (reference sequence). The CDR3 runs 15 residues. The CDR3 nucleotides are TGTGCCAGCAGCTCGACTGTAACGAACACCGGGGAGCTGTTTTTT. Protein sequence: CASSSTVTNTGELFF.

This chain connects TRBV5-8 to TRBJ2-7, with 7 nucleotides matching TRBD1. CDR1 is SGHTS, CDR2 YDEGEE, per germline. This CDR3 is built from 15 residues. After removal of 1 base from V and 3 bases from J, the junction contained 7 bases not matched to a gene. The CDR3 DNA reads TGTGCCAGCAGCTTGTCTCCGGGACAGATCTACGAGCAGTACTTC. The encoded protein is CASSLSPGQIYEQYF. The full variable domain, in which reference TRBV5-8 and TRBJ2-7 provide the parts outside the CDR3, is EAGVTQSPTHLIKTRGQQATLRCSPISGHTSVYWYQQALGLGLQFLLWYDEGEERNRGNFPPRFSGRQFPNYSSELNVNALELEDSALYLCASSLSPGQIYEQYFGPGTRLTVT.

V gene TRBV11-1 combines with J gene TRBJ2-5, with 9 bases aligning to TRBD2. The CDR3 runs to 16 residues. Trimming took 6 bases from V and 0 from J; bases not matched to a gene: 8. CDR1 is SGHAT and CDR2 is FQDESV in the germline V gene (reference sequence). The CDR3 here is CASSHIAGVDQETQYF. CDR3 bases: TGTGCCAGCAGTCATATAGCGGGAGTGGACCAAGAGACCCAGTACTTC.

This clone has a handful of counts. This chain uses TRBV4-1 with TRBJ1-2; 7 bases map to TRBD1. There are 17 residues in the CDR3. V lost 0 bases to trimming and J lost 5 bases; unmatched junction nucleotides: 12. The germline V gene encodes CDR1 MGHRA and CDR2 YSYEKL. The CDR3 DNA reads TGCGCCAGCAGCCAAGACCCGGTGCAGGGGGTCTTGTATGGCTACACCTTC. Translation: CASSQDPVQGVLYGYTF.

This chain links TRBV28 with TRBJ1-5; 7 bases line up with TRBD1. CDR1 and CDR2 (germline): MDHEN, SYDVKM. CDR3 length: 13 amino acids. V gave up 6 bases and J gave up 6 bases; unmatched junction bases: 5. The CDR3 region has the DNA TGTGCCAGCAGGACAGGGTCGGGTCAGCCCCAGCATTTT. Its protein is CASRTGSGQPQHF. Full variable domain (remainder filled in from reference TRBV28 and TRBJ1-5): DVKVTQSSRYLVKRTGEKVFLECVQDMDHENMFWYRQDPGLGLRLIYFSYDVKMKEKGDIPEGYSVSREKKERFSLILESASTNQTSMYLCASRTGSGQPQHFGDGTRLSIL.

This clone turned up a few times. The V gene is TRBV7-3, the J gene TRBJ2-1; D is tentatively TRBD1 or TRBD2 (5 bases each). The CDR3 length is 15 residues. Germline V CDR1 and CDR2: SGHTA, FQGTGA. The V gene lost 1 base and the J gene lost 6 bases, with 13 bases spanning the gap. CDR3 sequence (DNA): TGTGCCAGCAGCTTAATGCAGGGAGTAGGCAATGAGCAGTTCTTC. It codes for CASSLMQGVGNEQFF. Looking up the rest from reference TRBV7-3 and TRBJ2-1 gives the full variable domain: GAGVSQTPSNKVTEKGKYVELRCDPISGHTALYWYRQSLGQGPEFLIYFQGTGAADDSGLPNDRFFAVRPEGSVSTLKIQRTERGDSAVYLCASSLMQGVGNEQFFGPGTRLTVL.

The chain uses TRBV2 and TRBJ2-1; TRBD2 matches at 8 bases. CDR1 and CDR2 (germline): SNHLY, FYNNEI. The junction had 10 bases not matched to a gene; V was cut back by 6 bases and J by 9 bases. The CDR3 covers 14 residues. The CDR3 region has the DNA TGTGCCAGCAGGGTAGCGGGGCCCCGAGGTGAGCAGTTCTTC. It specifies CASRVAGPRGEQFF.

The chain recombines TRBV9 with TRBJ2-1, with D perhaps TRBD1 or TRBD2 (5 bases each). The CDR3 spans 14 residues. Deletions cut 3 bases from V and 0 bases from J, with 7 bases between. Germline V gene lookup returns CDR1 SGDLS and CDR2 YYNGEE. The CDR3 sequence: CASSGGTSYNEQFF. The CDR3 nucleotides are TGTGCCAGCAGCGGGGGGACCTCCTACAATGAGCAGTTCTTC.

The CDR3 region has the DNA TGCGCCAGCAGACACGAAGAGCGGGACAGGGCTGGGAGCACTGAAGCTTTCTTT. Protein sequence: CASRHEERDRAGSTEAFF. The rearrangement uses TRBV4-1 and TRBJ1-1; TRBD1 aligns across 9 bases. The CDR3 loop spans 18 amino acids. The V segment lost 6 bases and the J segment 4 bases; nucleotides outside the gene matches: 18. The V gene's germline CDR1 is MGHRA and CDR2 YSYEKL.

The chain combines TRBV27 with TRBJ2-5; 8 bases map to TRBD1. CDR1 and CDR2 (germline): MNHEY, SMNVEV (reference sequence). V shed 6 bases, J shed 5 bases, and the junction held 8 bases outside the gene matches. The CDR3 runs to 14 residues. CDR3 DNA: TGTGCCAGCAGAAGGACAGGGAGTAGGGAGACCCAGTACTTC. As protein: CASRRTGSRETQYF.

This clone has a single count. The V and J genes are TRBV7-8 and TRBJ2-3; D is unclear. CDR3 length: 17 residues. CDR1 is SGHVS and CDR2 is FQNEAQ in the germline V gene. The germline V and J ends were trimmed by 7 bases and 2 bases, with 22 bases remaining between them. The CDR3 is CASKPHLRSTITDTQYF. DNA for the CDR3: TGTGCCAGCAAACCCCACCTGAGATCGACCATCACAGATACGCAGTATTTT.

The chain links TRBV18 to TRBJ1-1; D call uncertain. CDR1 is KGHSH, CDR2 LQKENI, per germline. The V end lost 3 bases, the J end lost 2 bases, and 4 bases lay between the germline ends. There are 12 residues in the CDR3. The CDR3, as DNA: TGTGCCAGCTCACCTGCTAACACTGAAGCTTTCTTT. Protein product: CASSPANTEAFF.

The chain is built from TRBV15 and TRBJ1-5; D might be TRBD1 (5 bases). Germline CDR1 and CDR2: LNHNV and YYDKDF (reference sequence). The CDR3 is 14 amino acids. V lost 5 bases and J lost 2, with 10 bases in between. For the CDR3, the DNA is TGTGCCACCAGCGGAGGGGACGGCAATCAGCCCCAGCATTTT. Protein: CATSGGDGNQPQHF.

The chain recombines TRBV18 with TRBJ2-1, with TRBD2 identical over 7 bases. CDR3 length: 13 residues. Germline CDR1 is KGHSH and CDR2 is LQKENI. The junction had 6 bases not matched to a gene; V was cut back by 4 bases and J by 9 bases. The CDR3 protein is CASSLGLVGEQFF. Here the CDR3 DNA reads TGTGCCAGCTCACTCGGACTAGTCGGTGAGCAGTTCTTC. The full variable domain, its missing parts supplied by reference TRBV18 and TRBJ2-1, is NAGVMQNPRHLVRRRGQEARLRCSPMKGHSHVYWYRQLPEEGLKFMVYLQKENIIDESGMPKERFSAEFPKEGPSILRIQQVVRGDSAAYFCASSLGLVGEQFFGPGTRLTVL.

The V and J genes are TRBV10-3 and TRBJ2-5; 11 positions agree with TRBD2. J was trimmed by 7 bases and V by 2 bases; bases with no gene match: 9. Looked up from germline, CDR1 is ENHRY and CDR2 is SYGVKD. There are 16 residues in the CDR3. The CDR3 here is CAISEVAGGRQMTQYF. CDR3 sequence (DNA): TGTGCCATCAGTGAGGTAGCGGGAGGGCGCCAGATGACCCAGTACTTC.

This clone showed up just a few times. This chain links TRBV4-2 with TRBJ2-2; TRBD2 matches 9 bases. The CDR3 is 16 residues long. Germline CDR1 reads LGHNA; CDR2 reads YNFKEQ. Germline trimming cut 6 bases from V and 2 bases from J; bases unmatched to any gene: 7. CDR3 sequence reads: CASSGIAGVNTGELFF. In nucleotides, the CDR3 is TGTGCCAGCAGTGGGATAGCGGGAGTTAACACCGGGGAGCTGTTTTTT.